A single sample is the source of the 32 T cell receptor beta chains below, sequenced in a study of T cell changes during pregnancy in multiple sclerosis. Generated by immunoSEQ multiplex PCR, the TCRdb table keeps only in-frame clones and is missing some. The sample includes around 69,000 clones, over 80% of them seen just once. The sequencing here drew on peripheral blood, taken in the third trimester of pregnancy. The receptors here all came from a female donor in good health, enrolled as a control in a pregnancy study.

This chain uses TRBV7-9 with TRBJ2-2, with a weak D call TRBD2 (7 bases). The CDR3 loop spans 19 amino acids. The germline gives CDR1 SEHNR, CDR2 FQNEAQ (reference sequence). V lost 6 bases and J lost 6, with 29 bases in between. The CDR3 coding sequence is TGTGCCAGCAGTTTGCCGGGACTATGGACTAAGGGGGTCTCCGGGGAGCTGTTTTTT. Translated, it gives CASSLPGLWTKGVSGELFF.

This clone was recorded a few times. The chain carries TRBV7-9 and TRBJ1-1; no reliable D call. Germline V gives CDR1 SEHNR, CDR2 FQNEAQ (reference sequence). V lost 2 bases and J 7 bases, leaving 11 bases between the germline ends. The CDR3 spans 13 residues. CDR3 residues: CASSLSGGSEAFF. The CDR3 DNA reads as TGTGCCAGCAGCTTATCAGGAGGGAGTGAAGCTTTCTTT.

V is TRBV4-1 and J is TRBJ2-1; TRBD2 agrees at 13 bases. Germline V gives CDR1 MGHRA, CDR2 YSYEKL. The CDR3 totals 18 residues. V dropped 2 bases and J dropped 4; count of bases not matched to a gene: 8. CDR3 sequence: CASSQILAGGGGYNEQFF. The DNA for the CDR3 is TGCGCCAGCAGCCAAATACTAGCGGGAGGGGGCGGATACAATGAGCAGTTCTTC.

The rearrangement links TRBV4-1 to TRBJ2-5; weak D call: TRBD1 (6 bases). The CDR3 spans 15 residues. Trimming took off 3 bases at V and 5 bases at J, with 16 bases between the two ends. CDR1 and CDR2 (germline): MGHRA, YSYEKL. The CDR3 sequence: CASSHVDRSTETQYF. In DNA, the CDR3 is TGCGCCAGCAGCCACGTTGACAGGAGTACGGAGACCCAGTACTTC.

The chain recombines TRBV18 with TRBJ1-4; D uncertain. Trimming cost V 4 bases and J 4 bases, with 7 bases left between them. CDR3 length equals 13 residues. CDR1 KGHSH and CDR2 LQKENI come from the germline V gene. In DNA, the CDR3 is TGTGCCAGCTCACGAGGCGGTAATGAAAAACTGTTTTTT. Encoded protein: CASSRGGNEKLFF.

The chain is built from TRBV15 and TRBJ1-2; D perhaps matches TRBD1 (5 bases). In germline, CDR1 is LNHNV, CDR2 YYDKDF (reference sequence). Trimming left V 4 bases short and J 7 bases short, with 16 bases between. This CDR3 is 14 amino acids long. The CDR3 spells CATSIRLGRGGYTF. As DNA, the CDR3 is TGTGCCACCAGCATAAGATTAGGGAGGGGTGGCTACACCTTC.

The chain has TRBV4-1 and TRBJ2-4; 9 positions agree with TRBD1. The ends lost 5 bases at V and 7 bases at J; junction bases unmatched: 3. The germline CDR1 and CDR2 sequences are MGHRA and YSYEKL. This CDR3 region has 13 residues. The CDR3 spells CASSFGQGNIQYF. CDR3 in DNA: TGCGCCAGCAGCTTTGGACAGGGGAACATTCAGTACTTC.

The chain combines TRBV7-9 with TRBJ2-1; D is uncertain. From germline, CDR1 is SEHNR and CDR2 FQNEAQ (reference sequence). Trimming cost V 5 bases and J 9 bases, with 8 bases left between them. The CDR3 is 11 residues long. This CDR3 is CASSPVPEQFF. Written as DNA, the CDR3 is TGTGCCAGCAGCCCAGTTCCTGAGCAGTTCTTC.

J is TRBJ2-1 and V is TRBV29-1, with a tentative D call TRBD2 (6 bases). The CDR3 runs 12 residues. The V end lost 4 bases, the J end lost 8 bases, and 12 bases lay between the germline ends. The germline CDR1 and CDR2 sequences are SQVTM and ANQGSEA. CDR3 loop: CSVAGGGYEQFF. CDR3 in DNA: TGCAGCGTTGCGGGTGGGGGGTATGAGCAGTTCTTC.

V gene TRBV4-1 combines with J gene TRBJ2-7; D perhaps matches TRBD2 (5 bases). The germline gives CDR1 MGHRA, CDR2 YSYEKL. The CDR3 length is 14 residues. Trimming cost V 1 base and J 3 bases, with 10 bases left between them. The CDR3 DNA follows: TGCGCCAGCAGCCAAGCGCAGACTAACTACGAGCAGTACTTC. This sequence encodes CASSQAQTNYEQYF.

CDR3 nucleotide sequence: TGTGCCAGCAGGAGCCGGGGGGTCCAAGAGACCCAGTACTTC. It codes for CASRSRGVQETQYF. This rearrangement joins TRBV6-1 to TRBJ2-5, with 7 bases that match TRBD2. The CDR3 extends over 14 amino acids. The trim removed 6 bases at V and 1 base at J, leaving 5 bases unmatched. Germline CDR1 is MNHNS and CDR2 is SASEGT.

In DNA form, the CDR3 reads TGTGCCAGCAGCGTGGGACAGGGGGCGCTTGGGGCCAACGTCCTGACTTTC. Amino acids: CASSVGQGALGANVLTF. V usage is TRBV9 and J usage is TRBJ2-6; 12 bases align to TRBD1. This CDR3 region has 17 residues. The V gene's germline CDR1 is SGDLS and CDR2 YYNGEE. J lost 3 bases, V lost 2 bases, and 3 bases had no gene match.

The V gene is TRBV5-4, the J gene TRBJ2-3; D remains unclear. Germline-derived CDR1 and CDR2 are SGHNT and YYREEE (reference sequence). V was trimmed by 1 base and J by 2 bases, leaving 5 bases between them. This CDR3 contains 13 residues. Here the CDR3 reads CASSLLSTDTQYF. CDR3 bases: TGTGCCAGCAGCTTGCTATCCACAGATACGCAGTATTTT.

This clone occurred once. The V and J genes are TRBV5-1 and TRBJ2-2; TRBD1 matches at 8 bases. Germline CDR1 and CDR2: SGHRS and YFSETQ. There are 15 residues in the CDR3. The trim removed 0 bases at V and 5 bases at J, leaving 3 bases unmatched. The CDR3 sequence is CASSLDRDRTGELFF. The CDR3 region has the DNA TGCGCCAGCAGCTTGGACCGGGACAGGACCGGGGAGCTGTTTTTT.

This chain's CDR3 is CASRYNWDTDSYNEQFF. CDR3 coding DNA: TGTGCCAGCAGATACAACTGGGACACCGACTCCTACAATGAGCAGTTCTTC. The chain links TRBV27 to TRBJ2-1; TRBD1 might be the D (6 bases). CDR1 is MNHEY and CDR2 is SMNVEV in the germline V gene (reference sequence). V lost 6 bases and J 0 bases, leaving 18 bases between the germline ends. This CDR3 region has 17 residues.

The genes are TRBV20-1 and TRBJ1-1, with D possibly being TRBD1 (5 bases). The CDR3 loop spans 11 amino acids. Germline V CDR1 and CDR2: DFQATT, SNEGSKA (reference sequence). V lost 6 bases to trimming and J lost 6 bases, with 11 bases between them. This CDR3 reads CSAKTGAEAFF. In nucleotides, the CDR3 is TGCAGTGCCAAAACAGGAGCTGAAGCTTTCTTT.

J is TRBJ2-5 and V is TRBV6-6, with a weak D call TRBD2 (5 bases). Germline V lookup: CDR1 MNHNY, CDR2 SVGAGI (reference sequence). This CDR3 region has 14 residues. Trimming took 9 bases from V and 6 from J, leaving 20 bases between them. The CDR3, as DNA: TGTGCCAGTTGGACCGGCGGCCGGGGAAAGACCCAGTACTTC. The encoded protein is CASWTGGRGKTQYF.

The chain links TRBV9 to TRBJ2-7, with 7 positions matching TRBD2. The germline V gene has CDR1 SGDLS and CDR2 YYNGEE. The length of the CDR3 is 14 residues. V lost 3 bases, J lost 0 bases, and 3 bases stayed unmatched. The DNA of the CDR3 is TGTGCCAGCAGCGAAGGCGGGAGCTCCTACGAGCAGTACTTC. It encodes CASSEGGSSYEQYF.

V is TRBV4-3 and J is TRBJ2-3, with 10 nucleotides matching TRBD2. V lost 0 bases, J lost 0 bases, and 9 bases stayed unmatched. The CDR3 runs to 19 residues. CDR1 is LGHNA, CDR2 YSLEER, per germline. The CDR3: CASSQETSSGSASTDTQYF. For the CDR3, the DNA is TGCGCCAGCAGCCAAGAGACGTCTAGCGGGAGTGCTAGCACAGATACGCAGTATTTT.

The chain links TRBV6-6 to TRBJ2-4; 8 bases are a match to TRBD2. The V and J ends lost 5 bases and 9 bases, in that order; junction bases with no gene match: 15. The CDR3 is 16 residues long. Germline V lookup: CDR1 MNHNY, CDR2 SVGAGI (reference sequence). The CDR3 loop reads CASSGLAGERGGIQYF. Here the CDR3 DNA reads TGTGCCAGCAGTGGCCTAGCGGGCGAGAGGGGAGGCATTCAGTACTTC.

The V and J genes are TRBV19 and TRBJ1-5, with TRBD1 identical over 7 bases. The length of the CDR3 is 16 residues. CDR1 and CDR2 (germline): LNHDA, SQIVND (reference sequence). V shed 2 bases and J 1 base; nucleotides not matched to a gene: 5. CDR3 in DNA: TGTGCCAGTAGTATAACAGGGGTTAAGAGCAATCAGCCCCAGCATTTT. Amino acid sequence: CASSITGVKSNQPQHF. Drawing the rest from reference TRBV19 and TRBJ1-5, the complete variable domain is DGGITQSPKYLFRKEGQNVTLSCEQNLNHDAMYWYRQDPGQGLRLIYYSQIVNDFQKGDIAEGYSVSREKKESFPLTVTSAQKNPTAFYLCASSITGVKSNQPQHFGDGTRLSIL.

J is TRBJ2-3 and V is TRBV19; 10 bases agree with TRBD2. V dropped 5 bases and J dropped 6; count of bases not matched to a gene: 8. The germline V gene has CDR1 LNHDA and CDR2 SQIVND (reference sequence). This CDR3 is built from 15 residues. CDR3 nucleotide sequence: TGTGCCAGTAGTGATCTAGCGGGGGCATGGGATACGCAGTATTTT. Protein sequence: CASSDLAGAWDTQYF.

The V call is TRBV7-9, the J call TRBJ2-7; possible D gene TRBD1, 6 bases. The V gene lost 5 bases and the J gene lost 3 bases, with 20 bases spanning the gap. Germline CDR1 is SEHNR and CDR2 is FQNEAQ (reference sequence). This CDR3 has 16 amino acids. For the CDR3, the DNA is TGTGCCAGCAGCCCGAACCCGACAGGAAACCACTACGAGCAGTACTTC. The encoded protein is CASSPNPTGNHYEQYF.

This chain links TRBV20-1 with TRBJ1-2; D may be TRBD1 (5 bases). CDR3 length: 11 amino acids. V was cut by 6 bases and J by 8 bases, with 13 bases left in between. CDR1 and CDR2 from the germline V gene are DFQATT and SNEGSKA (reference sequence). CDR3 loop: CSATAGGGYTF. The CDR3 coding sequence is TGCAGTGCCACTGCGGGGGGGGGCTACACCTTC.

The chain combines TRBV5-4 with TRBJ2-7; 7 bases fit TRBD1. J lost 2 bases, V lost 7 bases, and 6 bases had no gene match. CDR1 SGHNT and CDR2 YYREEE come from the germline V gene (reference sequence). The CDR3 is 13 amino acids. The CDR3 spells CASQGDEPYEQYF. The CDR3 DNA sequence: TGTGCCAGCCAGGGGGACGAGCCCTACGAGCAGTACTTC. Variable domain in full (rest from reference TRBV5-4 and TRBJ2-7): ETGVTQSPTHLIKTRGQQVTLRCSSQSGHNTVSWYQQALGQGPQFIFQYYREEENGRGNFPPRFSGLQFPNYSSELNVNALELDDSALYLCASQGDEPYEQYFGPGTRLTVT.

This chain uses TRBV6-4 with TRBJ1-2; weak D call: TRBD1 (6 bases). V lost 5 bases and J lost 4, with 17 bases in between. CDR3 length: 15 residues. Germline values: CDR1 MRHNA, CDR2 SNTAGT. CDR3 sequence: CASSPLGQSFYGYTF. The CDR3 region has the DNA TGTGCCAGCAGTCCGCTAGGACAGTCCTTCTATGGCTACACCTTC.

V usage is TRBV9 and J usage is TRBJ1-1, with 8 bases that match TRBD1. The CDR3 runs 16 residues. Looked up from germline, CDR1 is SGDLS and CDR2 is YYNGEE. Trimming cost V 3 bases and J 5 bases; bases outside gene matches: 12. The chain's CDR3 is CASSARRKTGETEAFF. The CDR3 bases are TGTGCCAGCAGCGCCAGGAGGAAGACAGGGGAGACTGAAGCTTTCTTT.

The gene calls are TRBV7-2 and TRBJ2-4; no definite D call. Germline CDR1 and CDR2: SGHTA and FQGNSA. The V end lost 2 bases, the J end lost 8 bases, and 7 bases lay between the germline ends. There are 12 residues in the CDR3. The CDR3 bases are TGTGCCAGCAGCTTATTGCGAGACATTCAGTACTTC. It encodes CASSLLRDIQYF.

The chain has TRBV1 and TRBJ2-5; the D call TRBD2 from the table was never checked on the DNA. TRBV1 is recorded as a pseudogene. The CDR3 spans 18 residues. CDR3 sequence (DNA): TGCACCAGCAGCCAAGATAGCCTAGCGGGGGGGCCGGGAGAGACCCAGTACTTC. Translated: CTSSQDSLAGGPGETQYF.

The V gene is TRBV27, the J gene TRBJ2-7; a possible D gene is TRBD2 (5 bases). Germline CDR1 MNHEY, CDR2 SMNVEV (reference sequence). Trimming stripped 3 bases from V and 6 bases from J, with 33 bases between. The length of the CDR3 is 20 residues. The CDR3 bases are TGTGCCAGCAGTTTTCGGCCCCCGGGCTCGTGGGTAGGCCTAGCTGGCGAGCAGTACTTC. Translating it yields CASSFRPPGSWVGLAGEQYF.

Note on this clone: Other DNA sequences in the sample encode the same CDR3. The J gene is TRBJ1-1, the V gene TRBV9; D unclear. Trimming cost V 2 bases and J 0 bases, with 5 bases left between them. The CDR3 sequence is 13 residues long. Germline V gene lookup returns CDR1 SGDLS and CDR2 YYNGEE. The DNA of the CDR3 is TGTGCCAGCAGCGTTAGTTTGAACACTGAAGCTTTCTTT. It codes for CASSVSLNTEAFF.

The V call is TRBV27, the J call TRBJ2-3, with TRBD2 as a possible D gene (6 bases). The germline V and J ends were trimmed by 2 bases and 0 bases, with 12 bases remaining between them. The CDR3 extends over 16 amino acids. CDR1 is MNHEY, CDR2 SMNVEV, per germline (reference sequence). CDR3 amino acids: CASSLGSGLSTDTQYF. The CDR3 bases are TGTGCCAGCAGTTTAGGATCGGGACTCAGCACAGATACGCAGTATTTT.